These 8 T cell receptor beta chains came from one sample sequenced in a study of graft-versus-host responses after intestinal transplantation. Researchers processed graft tissue to release intraepithelial and lamina propria lymphocytes. The table came from immunoSEQ multiplex PCR; TCRdb's copy has only in-frame clones and leaves some out. The sample lists 8,800 or so clones; about 81% were seen once. This specimen consisted of ileum tissue, obtained 500 to 550 days after intestinal transplant. All receptors derive from a human patient who received an intestinal transplant, so some T cells may come from the graft donor.

The V and J genes are TRBV19 and TRBJ1-5; D possibly corresponds to TRBD1 (6 bases). The CDR3 is made up of 14 amino acids. The germline CDR1 and CDR2 sequences are LNHDA and SQIVND (reference sequence). V shed 5 bases and J shed 6 bases, with 14 bases lying between them. As DNA, the CDR3 is TGTGCCAGTAGTCCCGGGACAACAATTCAGCCCCAGCATTTT. Its translation is CASSPGTTIQPQHF.

This clone has more than one count but fewer than ten. The chain employs TRBV19 and TRBJ1-5; D unclear. This CDR3 is built from 11 residues. Germline-derived CDR1 and CDR2 are LNHDA and SQIVND (reference sequence). The ends were cut back, 6 bases at V and 5 bases at J, with 5 bases in the middle. CDR3 in amino acids: CASSPDQPQHF. CDR3 DNA: TGTGCCAGTAGCCCAGATCAGCCCCAGCATTTT.

The CDR3 sequence is CASSALEMNTEAFF. The CDR3 nucleotides are TGTGCCAGCAGTGCCCTAGAGATGAACACTGAAGCTTTCTTT. The chain recombines TRBV6-1 with TRBJ1-1; D is unresolved. Germline CDR1 is MNHNS and CDR2 is SASEGT. The CDR3 is 14 residues long. Trimming stripped 4 bases from V and 0 bases from J, with 9 bases between.

This clone showed up just a few times. This rearrangement joins TRBV2 to TRBJ2-5; D call uncertain. The V end was cut by 5 bases, the J end by 7 bases, with 8 bases between. Germline CDR1 reads SNHLY; CDR2 reads FYNNEI. This CDR3 has 11 residues. The CDR3 region is CASSPLRTQYF. Written as DNA, the CDR3 is TGTGCCAGCAGTCCCTTACGGACCCAGTACTTC.

V and J are TRBV7-9 and TRBJ2-6; a possible D gene is TRBD2 (5 bases). Deletions cut 3 bases from V and 0 bases from J, with 9 bases between. This CDR3 is 16 amino acids long. Looked up from germline, CDR1 is SEHNR and CDR2 is FQNEAQ (reference sequence). CDR3: CASSFGLPSGANVLTF. The CDR3 DNA sequence: TGTGCCAGCAGCTTCGGACTCCCCTCTGGGGCCAACGTCCTGACTTTC.

V is TRBV2 and J is TRBJ2-7; 11 bases match TRBD2. This CDR3 has 16 amino acids. V shed 7 bases and J 0 bases; nucleotides not matched to a gene: 8. Germline loops: CDR1 SNHLY, CDR2 FYNNEI. The CDR3 sequence is CASKGTSGHSSYEQYF. In nucleotides, the CDR3 is TGTGCCAGCAAAGGGACTAGCGGCCACAGCTCCTACGAGCAGTACTTC. Full variable domain (rest looked up from reference TRBV2 and TRBJ2-7): EPEVTQTPSHQVTQMGQEVILRCVPISNHLYFYWYRQILGQKVEFLVSFYNNEISEKSEIFDDQFSVERPDGSNFTLKIRSTKLEDSAMYFCASKGTSGHSSYEQYFGPGTRLTVT.

The chain has TRBV4-2 and TRBJ2-3; TRBD2 might be the D (5 bases). The CDR3 contains 14 residues. Germline V gene lookup returns CDR1 LGHNA and CDR2 YNFKEQ. Trimming pared 4 bases from V and 0 bases from J, leaving 8 bases between. CDR3 in amino acids: CASSRGGSTDTQYF. CDR3 bases: TGTGCCAGCAGCCGTGGCGGGAGCACAGATACGCAGTATTTT.

The CDR3 loop reads CASSLEGRISDEQFF. DNA of the CDR3: TGCGCCAGCAGCTTGGAGGGACGAATTTCTGATGAGCAGTTCTTC. V usage is TRBV5-1 and J usage is TRBJ2-1; D is perhaps TRBD1 or TRBD2 (5 bases each). Per germline, CDR1 SGHRS and CDR2 YFSETQ. Trimming took 0 bases from V and 8 from J, leaving 15 bases between them. The CDR3 covers 15 residues.